The clone carrying this TCR beta chain appeared a single time. The protocol was immunoSEQ multiplex PCR, while the TCRdb copy is restricted to in-frame clones and leaves out a portion. This sample has 100,000 to 150,000 clones, with around 86% found just once. The data derive from a study of blood T cell repertoires in COVID-19. Study-wide background: The United States, Italy and Spain provided the acute and convalescent COVID-19 samples.

The V and J ends lost 0 bases and 6 bases respectively, with 10 bases between them. The CDR3 is 14 residues long. Germline V gene sequence: CDR1 SGHRS, CDR2 YFSETQ. The chain carries TRBV5-1 and TRBJ2-1, with D tentatively TRBD2 (6 bases). This clonotype was sampled from a man aged 50-59 years with active COVID-19. Sequences were obtained from peripheral blood. The CDR3 loop is CASSLEGGTNEQFF. CDR3 DNA: TGCGCCAGCAGCTTGGAGGGCGGGACCAATGAGCAGTTCTTC.